Given below is one TCR beta chain in context. This record comes from a study of blood T cell repertoires in COVID-19. Study-wide context: Samples representing acute and convalescent COVID-19 were sourced from the United States, Italy and Spain. Sources were T cells, B-cell-depleted T cells, or PBMCs; the material itself was cDNA or gDNA.

Original methodology: Amplification of reference gene primers was used by the study to estimate nucleated cell counts. Produced via immunoSEQ multiplex PCR; TCRdb's table is partial and in-frame only. For V, J and clone size, that table is used; D and trimming come from the DNA. This table holds 150,000 to 200,000 clones, around 84% found once. The CDR3 contains 15 residues. The ends were cut back, 5 bases at V and 5 bases at J, with 16 bases in the middle. The germline V gene has CDR1 MDHEN and CDR2 SYDVKM. The rearrangement joins TRBV28 to TRBJ1-5; D ambiguous. The receptor was isolated from a woman older than 75 with acute or convalescent COVID-19. Sequenced sample: peripheral blood. The CDR3 region has the DNA TGTGCCAGCAGTCTGCGGGCAGATTTTTATCAGCCCCAGCATTTT. It yields the protein CASSLRADFYQPQHF.